Presented here are 24 T cell receptor beta chains from one specimen sequenced in a study of preoperative IRX-2 immunotherapy in early breast cancer (dated by TCRdb to the late 2010s). Read against the paper, the sample's treatment or condition label means: preoperative locoregional IRX-2 cytokine immunotherapy. The library was obtained by the immunoSEQ multiplex PCR assay. TCRdb re-hosts the immuneACCESS table, in-frame sequences only. Its copies lack some clones; in the studies checked, an unresolved V gene accounts for under half of them, and the cause for the rest is not known. The sample table lists under 25,000 clones, over 80% of them with a count of one. Of the sample, roughly 1.2% falls within the top ten clones. This specimen consisted of lymph node tissue, obtained after IRX-2 immunotherapy. These receptors originate from a human donor with breast cancer.

V is TRBV7-2 and J is TRBJ1-4, with D perhaps matching TRBD1 (5 bases). The CDR3 consists of 14 residues. Germline CDR1 SGHTA, CDR2 FQGNSA. Trimming pared 5 bases from V and 8 bases from J, leaving 15 bases between. The CDR3 DNA reads as TGTGCCAGCAGCCAAGATCCGGGGGAAGAAAAACTGTTTTTT. Amino acid sequence: CASSQDPGEEKLFF.

This clone was observed a handful of times. The chain has TRBV16 and TRBJ2-4; a possible D gene is TRBD1 (5 bases). CDR3 length: 13 amino acids. The germline V gene encodes CDR1 KGHSY and CDR2 FQNENV. V was pared by 4 bases and J by 7 bases, with 11 bases between. CDR3 amino acids: CASSLTRVNIQYF. CDR3 nucleotides: TGTGCCAGCAGCCTAACCAGGGTTAACATTCAGTACTTC.

This CDR3 is CASSLDTGGNTIYF. The CDR3 coding sequence is TGCGCCAGCAGCTTGGATACGGGAGGAAACACCATATATTTT. V usage is TRBV5-1 and J usage is TRBJ1-3; D call uncertain. The V gene's germline CDR1 is SGHRS and CDR2 YFSETQ. Trimming stripped 0 bases from V and 4 bases from J, with 8 bases between. The CDR3 loop spans 14 amino acids. The whole variable domain, remainder taken from reference TRBV5-1 and TRBJ1-3, is KAGVTQTPRYLIKTRGQQVTLSCSPISGHRSVSWYQQTPGQGLQFLFEYFSETQRNKGNFPGRFSGRQFSNSRSEMNVSTLELGDSALYLCASSLDTGGNTIYFGEGSWLTVV.

The J gene is TRBJ2-1, the V gene TRBV18, with D possibly TRBD1 on 5 matching bases. From germline, CDR1 is KGHSH and CDR2 LQKENI. CDR3 length: 13 residues. Trimming cost V 0 bases and J 10 bases, with 10 bases left between them. The CDR3 region is CASSPPQGSEQFF. DNA of the CDR3: TGTGCCAGCTCACCACCTCAGGGCTCCGAGCAGTTCTTC. The complete variable domain, with remaining parts taken from reference TRBV18 and TRBJ2-1, reads NAGVMQNPRHLVRRRGQEARLRCSPMKGHSHVYWYRQLPEEGLKFMVYLQKENIIDESGMPKERFSAEFPKEGPSILRIQQVVRGDSAAYFCASSPPQGSEQFFGPGTRLTVL.

This chain links TRBV2 with TRBJ2-3, with D possibly being TRBD2 (5 bases). Germline V CDR1 and CDR2: SNHLY, FYNNEI. The V and J ends lost 3 bases and 4 bases respectively, with 8 bases between them. The CDR3 extends over 13 amino acids. The CDR3 DNA follows: TGTGCCAGCAGTGAGCTAGCATCAGATACGCAGTATTTT. It encodes CASSELASDTQYF.

The V gene is TRBV15, the J gene TRBJ2-7; D might be TRBD2 (5 bases). The germline V gene has CDR1 LNHNV and CDR2 YYDKDF (reference sequence). The CDR3 sequence is 14 residues long. Between the trimmed V and J ends, which lost 0 bases and 6 bases, there was a span of 12 bases. This CDR3 is CATSRDFGDPEQYF. Here the CDR3 DNA reads TGTGCCACCAGCAGAGATTTCGGGGATCCCGAGCAGTACTTC.

V is TRBV5-1 and J is TRBJ2-5; 12 positions agree with TRBD2. Germline values: CDR1 SGHRS, CDR2 YFSETQ. CDR3 length: 16 amino acids. V dropped 4 bases and J dropped 6; count of bases not matched to a gene: 10. Here the CDR3 DNA reads TGCGCCAGCAGCGGCTTACAAGGACTAGCGGGACAGACCCAGTACTTC. This gives the protein CASSGLQGLAGQTQYF.

The chain recombines TRBV6-8 with TRBJ1-5; D gene unclear. CDR3 length equals 16 residues. The germline V gene has CDR1 MNHGY and CDR2 SAAAGT. Trimming stripped 6 bases from V and 2 bases from J, with 17 bases between. The CDR3 coding sequence is TGTGCCAGCAGCCCCGGGTCTGGGAGGCGCAATCAGCCCCAGCATTTT. Its translation is CASSPGSGRRNQPQHF.

This chain links TRBV18 with TRBJ1-3; possibly TRBD1 for D (5 bases). This CDR3 is 13 amino acids long. Per germline, CDR1 KGHSH and CDR2 LQKENI. The V and J ends lost 5 bases and 4 bases respectively, with 9 bases between them. In nucleotides, the CDR3 is TGTGCCAGCTCAGGGACTTTCGGAAACACCATATATTTT. This translates into CASSGTFGNTIYF.

This clone has more than one count but fewer than ten. The chain combines TRBV14 with TRBJ1-4; D ambiguous. Germline-derived CDR1 and CDR2 are SGHDN and FVKESK. The CDR3 spans 15 residues. V gave up 8 bases and J gave up 5 bases, with 18 bases separating them. The CDR3 DNA reads TGTGCCAGCCGGGGTAATAGACATGAGAATGAAAAACTGTTTTTT. Its protein product is CASRGNRHENEKLFF. Complete variable domain (other parts from reference TRBV14 and TRBJ1-4): EAGVTQFPSHSVIEKGQTVTLRCDPISGHDNLYWYRRVMGKEIKFLLHFVKESKQDESGMPNNRFLAERTGGTYSTLKVQPAELEDSGVYFCASRGNRHENEKLFFGSGTQLSVL.

The chain joins TRBV28 to TRBJ2-7; perhaps D is TRBD1 or TRBD2 (5 bases each). CDR3 length: 14 residues. Trimming took 7 bases from V and 1 from J, leaving 14 bases between them. In germline, CDR1 is MDHEN, CDR2 SYDVKM. CDR3 sequence (DNA): TGTGCCAGCACCCCTGGGACCCTATCCTACGAGCAGTACTTC. It is translated as CASTPGTLSYEQYF. The complete variable domain, with remaining parts taken from reference TRBV28 and TRBJ2-7, reads DVKVTQSSRYLVKRTGEKVFLECVQDMDHENMFWYRQDPGLGLRLIYFSYDVKMKEKGDIPEGYSVSREKKERFSLILESASTNQTSMYLCASTPGTLSYEQYFGPGTRLTVT.

V is TRBV28 and J is TRBJ2-1, with 9 nucleotides matching TRBD2. Trimming cost V 2 bases and J 16 bases; bases outside gene matches: 6. The CDR3 is 12 residues long. The germline CDR1 and CDR2 sequences are MDHEN and SYDVKM. This CDR3 reads CASSLEAGGFFF. CDR3 sequence (DNA): TGTGCCAGCAGTTTAGAAGCGGGAGGCTTTTTCTTC.

The chain uses TRBV6-8 and TRBJ1-1; the D is unclear. CDR3 size: 13 residues. CDR1 is MNHGY, CDR2 SAAAGT, per germline. Trimming cost V 2 bases and J 4 bases, with 8 bases left between them. This CDR3 is CASSYVASTEAFF. CDR3 sequence (DNA): TGTGCCAGCAGTTACGTCGCTAGCACTGAAGCTTTCTTT.

This clone occurred once. The J gene is TRBJ1-1, the V gene TRBV2; 9 bases match TRBD1. This CDR3 contains 14 residues. The V gene's germline CDR1 is SNHLY and CDR2 FYNNEI. The junction had 5 bases not matched to a gene; V was cut back by 2 bases and J by 7 bases. The CDR3 reads CASSETGGEGEAFF. CDR3 bases: TGTGCCAGCAGTGAAACAGGGGGCGAAGGTGAAGCTTTCTTT.

The chain couples TRBV28 to TRBJ1-2; D is uncertain. CDR1 and CDR2 from the germline V gene are MDHEN and SYDVKM. V lost 2 bases, J lost 9 bases, and 13 bases lay in between. The CDR3 consists of 13 residues. The CDR3 DNA reads TGTGCCAGCAGTTTAGATGGGCCGAAGAGCTACACCTTC. It codes for CASSLDGPKSYTF.

V gene TRBV18 combines with J gene TRBJ1-4; 9 nucleotides match TRBD1. Trimming cost V 6 bases and J 6 bases; bases outside gene matches: 5. The CDR3 is made up of 14 amino acids. Germline V CDR1 and CDR2: KGHSH, LQKENI. The DNA for the CDR3 is TGTGCCAGCTCCCCCGGGACAGGGTATGAAAAACTGTTTTTT. It codes for CASSPGTGYEKLFF.

The CDR3 here is CASSPRGPGGDTDTQYF. CDR3 coding DNA: TGTGCCAGTAGTCCTCGAGGCCCAGGGGGTGACACAGATACGCAGTATTTT. J is TRBJ2-3 and V is TRBV19; 7 nucleotides align to TRBD1. The CDR3 extends over 17 amino acids. Germline V gene lookup returns CDR1 LNHDA and CDR2 SQIVND (reference sequence). J lost 2 bases, V lost 5 bases, and 13 bases had no gene match.

The chain combines TRBV6-8 with TRBJ1-4, with 9 bases fitting TRBD1. The CDR3 runs to 17 residues. J was trimmed by 6 bases and V by 2 bases; bases with no gene match: 10. The germline gives CDR1 MNHGY, CDR2 SAAAGT. This CDR3 is CASSYSWTGAIDEKLFF. The CDR3 region has the DNA TGTGCCAGCAGTTACAGCTGGACAGGGGCCATCGATGAAAAACTGTTTTTT.

The V gene is TRBV23-1, the J gene TRBJ2-5; D uncertain. TRBV23-1 is reported as an ORF; its role is uncertain. Trimming left V 2 bases short and J 4 bases short, with 23 bases between. The CDR3 totals 18 residues. The CDR3: CASSQPLFKRRRGETQYF. CDR3 DNA sequence: TGCGCCAGCAGTCAACCCCTATTTAAGAGGCGGCGAGGAGAGACCCAGTACTTC.

This clone was seen more than once but under ten times. This rearrangement joins TRBV15 to TRBJ2-7, with 9 bases matching TRBD1. Trimming cost V 3 bases and J 5 bases; bases outside gene matches: 5. CDR1 is LNHNV and CDR2 is YYDKDF in the germline V gene (reference sequence). The CDR3 has 14 residues. CDR3 bases: TGTGCCACCAGCAGGAGGGGACAGGGCCACGAGCAGTACTTC. It specifies CATSRRGQGHEQYF.

This chain joins TRBV29-1 and TRBJ1-2; TRBD1 aligns across 7 bases. Germline trimming cut 6 bases from V and 0 bases from J; bases unmatched to any gene: 10. This CDR3 spans 15 amino acids. Germline CDR1 SQVTM, CDR2 ANQGSEA. The CDR3 nucleotides read TGCAGCGTACCATCAGGGGGGCTTACTAACTATGGCTACACCTTC. Amino acids: CSVPSGGLTNYGYTF.

The chain joins TRBV28 to TRBJ2-5; 7 nucleotides line up with TRBD1. CDR1 is MDHEN, CDR2 SYDVKM, per germline. The CDR3 has 13 residues. The trim removed 5 bases at V and 4 bases at J, leaving 4 bases unmatched. Here the CDR3 DNA reads TGTGCCAGCAGTACAGGGGTTATAGAGACCCAGTACTTC. It translates to CASSTGVIETQYF.

The chain combines TRBV29-1 with TRBJ1-5; D gene unclear. Germline loops: CDR1 SQVTM, CDR2 ANQGSEA. Trimming shortened V by 4 bases and J by 0 bases, and 7 bases separated the two germline ends. The CDR3 is 13 residues long. CDR3 loop: CSVGDYSNQPQHF. The CDR3 nucleotides are TGCAGCGTTGGTGACTATAGCAATCAGCCCCAGCATTTT.

The rearrangement links TRBV12-5 to TRBJ1-2; D not certain. The germline gives CDR1 LGHNT, CDR2 FRNRAP. This CDR3 comprises 14 residues. CDR3 sequence reads: CASIPGVSNYGYTF. The CDR3 DNA follows: TGTGCCAGCATACCGGGAGTTTCTAACTATGGCTACACCTTC.